What follows are 24 T cell receptor beta chains derived from one specimen sequenced in a study of identical twins. Using its own MiXCR run on the 5' RACE reads, TCRdb lists one record per CDR3 protein. This sample has hundreds of thousands of distinct CDR3 sequences, with 18% found just once. These data also formed part of another study, on T cells expressing NK-cell markers.

The sample comprised PBMCs. These receptors were collected from a woman aged 18-35 years in good health.

The chain combines TRBV20-1 with TRBJ2-3; TRBD1 matches 9 bases. The V gene end was trimmed by 2 bases and the J gene end by 3 bases; junction bases not matched to a gene: 6. The CDR3 is 15 residues long. CDR1 is DFQATT and CDR2 is SNEGSKA in the germline V gene (reference sequence). This CDR3 is CSARRPGTGTDTQYF. The DNA for the CDR3 is TGCAGTGCTAGAAGACCCGGGACAGGGACAGATACGCAGTATTTT.

The chain has TRBV6-4 and TRBJ1-2; 10 nucleotides line up with TRBD1. Germline trimming cut 8 bases from V and 8 bases from J; bases unmatched to any gene: 26. Germline V lookup: CDR1 MRHNA, CDR2 SNTAGT. The CDR3 is made up of 19 amino acids. Here the CDR3 reads CASWDRGGPYAGRTGGYTF. The CDR3 region has the DNA TGTGCCAGCTGGGACAGGGGTGGACCCTACGCCGGTCGGACGGGGGGCTACACCTTC.

The gene calls are TRBV6-2 or TRBV6-3 and TRBJ2-3; no reliable D call. CDR1 and CDR2 from the germline V gene are MNHEY and SVGEGT. The CDR3 runs to 14 residues. Trimming shortened V by 2 bases and J by 0 bases, and 6 bases separated the two germline ends. CDR3 loop: CASSYGESTDTQYF. The CDR3 DNA follows: TGTGCCAGCAGTTACGGGGAAAGCACAGATACGCAGTATTTT.

The chain uses TRBV11-2 and TRBJ2-2, with TRBD2 matching 9 bases. The V gene's germline CDR1 is SGHAT and CDR2 FQNNGV. The CDR3 runs 17 residues. V lost 0 bases, J lost 4 bases, and 6 bases stayed unmatched. CDR3 sequence: CASSLEFWRGGTGELFF. The CDR3 nucleotides read TGTGCCAGCAGCTTAGAATTTTGGCGGGGGGGCACCGGGGAGCTGTTTTTT.

This clonotype showed up just a few times. The V call is TRBV20-1, the J call TRBJ1-2; no clear D gene. The length of the CDR3 is 11 residues. V gave up 6 bases and J gave up 0 bases, with 5 bases separating them. Per the germline V gene, CDR1 is DFQATT and CDR2 is SNEGSKA (reference sequence). CDR3 in amino acids: CSAGSNYGYTF. The CDR3 DNA is TGCAGTGCAGGCTCTAACTATGGCTACACCTTC.

This rearrangement joins TRBV6-1 to TRBJ1-1, with D tentatively TRBD1 (5 bases). Between the trimmed V and J ends, which lost 0 bases and 4 bases, there was a span of 15 bases. The CDR3 is made up of 16 amino acids. The V gene's germline CDR1 is MNHNS and CDR2 SASEGT. In DNA, the CDR3 is TGTGCCAGCAGTGAAGCGTTGTGGGGGTTCGGCACTGAAGCTTTCTTT. As protein: CASSEALWGFGTEAFF.

The chain links TRBV24-1 to TRBJ1-2; the match to TRBD1 covers 7 bases. Germline trimming cut 4 bases from V and 5 bases from J; bases unmatched to any gene: 9. Per the germline V gene, CDR1 is KGHDR and CDR2 is SFDVKD. The CDR3 contains 15 residues. The CDR3 DNA follows: TGTGCCACCAGTGACCTACGACAGGGTCCGTATGGCTACACCTTC. Amino acid sequence: CATSDLRQGPYGYTF.

In its sample, this clonotype was seen a few times. The chain carries TRBV7-9 and TRBJ2-1, with D possibly TRBD1 on 5 matching bases. Germline values: CDR1 SEHNR, CDR2 FQNEAQ (reference sequence). The CDR3 is 16 residues long. V shed 5 bases and J shed 0 bases, with 14 bases lying between them. CDR3 region: CASSAVGPSSYNEQFF. The CDR3 nucleotides read TGTGCCAGCAGCGCGGTGGGGCCCAGCTCCTACAATGAGCAGTTCTTC.

This clonotype appeared a few times. The J gene is TRBJ2-1, the V gene TRBV20-1, with 9 nucleotides matching TRBD2. The ends lost 0 bases at V and 12 bases at J; junction bases unmatched: 9. The CDR3 is made up of 14 amino acids. CDR1 and CDR2 from the germline V gene are DFQATT and SNEGSKA (reference sequence). The CDR3 DNA follows: TGCAGTGCTAGAGATAATGGCGGGGGGGAGGGGCAGTTCTTC. This encodes CSARDNGGGEGQFF.

This clonotype was seen more than once but under ten times. The chain joins TRBV6-2 or TRBV6-3 to TRBJ2-7; no firm D call. Germline values: CDR1 MNHEY, CDR2 SVGEGT. Trimming cost V 2 bases and J 0 bases, with 14 bases left between them. The CDR3 is 16 residues long. CDR3 sequence (DNA): TGTGCCAGCAGTTACACCGTTGGTGTGAGCTCCTACGAGCAGTACTTC. Its protein is CASSYTVGVSSYEQYF.

The CDR3 reads CASSLELYSYNEQFF. The CDR3 nucleotides read TGTGCCAGCAGTTTAGAACTGTACTCCTACAATGAGCAGTTCTTC. The chain recombines TRBV12-3 or TRBV12-4 with TRBJ2-1, with D hard to call. CDR3 size: 15 residues. V lost 1 base and J lost 0, with 7 bases in between.

In this sample, this clonotype turned up a few times. The chain joins TRBV10-1 to TRBJ2-1; 7 bases are a match to TRBD2. V lost 7 bases, J lost 5 bases, and 17 bases stayed unmatched. This CDR3 comprises 17 residues. From germline, CDR1 is WNHNN and CDR2 SYGVQD (reference sequence). CDR3 bases: TGCGCCAGCATGGAAGCCCTAGCGGTCACTCGGGACAATGAGCAGTTCTTC. Amino acids: CASMEALAVTRDNEQFF.

The V gene is TRBV14, the J gene TRBJ2-1, with TRBD2 matching over 13 bases. After removal of 6 bases from V and 6 bases from J, the junction contained 11 bases not matched to a gene. The germline gives CDR1 SGHDN, CDR2 FVKESK. This CDR3 spans 17 amino acids. DNA for the CDR3: TGTGCCAGCAGTCATGGACTAGCGGGAGCTCCGAGCAATGAGCAGTTCTTC. This translates into CASSHGLAGAPSNEQFF.

This sequence joins TRBV27 and TRBJ2-7; tentatively, D is TRBD1 (5 bases). The length of the CDR3 is 14 residues. CDR1 and CDR2 from the germline V gene are MNHEY and SMNVEV (reference sequence). Trimming removed 5 bases at V and 2 bases at J, with 13 bases between. CDR3 sequence reads: CASSTGSRTYEQYF. The CDR3 DNA reads TGTGCCAGCAGTACAGGAAGTCGGACCTACGAGCAGTACTTC.

The gene calls are TRBV13 and TRBJ2-7, with D possibly being TRBD1 (7 bases). From germline, CDR1 is PRHDT and CDR2 FYEKMQ (reference sequence). This CDR3 region has 12 residues. Trimming removed 6 bases at V and 6 bases at J, with 12 bases between. The CDR3 spells CASSGGGPEQYF. The CDR3 DNA follows: TGTGCCAGCAGTGGAGGGGGCCCCGAGCAGTACTTC.

This clonotype showed up just a few times. V and J are TRBV20-1 and TRBJ2-5; 13 positions match TRBD2. Germline V gene data show CDR1 as DFQATT and CDR2 as SNEGSKA (reference sequence). This CDR3 spans 15 amino acids. V shed 6 bases, J shed 2 bases, and the junction held 6 bases outside the gene matches. The CDR3 region has the DNA TGCAGTGCAGGGGGACTAGCGGGATCTCAAGAGACCCAGTACTTC. Amino acid sequence: CSAGGLAGSQETQYF.

J is TRBJ2-1 and V is TRBV7-8, with TRBD1 identical over 10 bases. From germline, CDR1 is SGHVS and CDR2 FQNEAQ. V gave up 4 bases and J gave up 4 bases; unmatched junction bases: 4. This CDR3 is 15 amino acids long. In DNA form, the CDR3 reads TGTGCCAGCAGCTGGGGGACAGGGGCGTACAATGAGCAGTTCTTC. Its translation: CASSWGTGAYNEQFF. The full variable domain, in which reference TRBV7-8 and TRBJ2-1 provide the parts outside the CDR3, is GAGVSQSPRYKVAKRGQDVALRCDPISGHVSLFWYQQALGQGPEFLTYFQNEAQLDKSGLPSDRFFAERPEGSVSTLKIQRTQQEDSAVYLCASSWGTGAYNEQFFGPGTRLTVL.

This clonotype was counted only a few times. The CDR3 DNA reads as TGTGCCAGCAGCCCGATCCCGGGACAGGGTTCCCGGGAGCTGTTTTTT. Protein sequence: CASSPIPGQGSRELFF. V gene TRBV7-8 combines with J gene TRBJ2-2; 9 bases agree with TRBD1. CDR1 is SGHVS and CDR2 is FQNEAQ in the germline V gene. The CDR3 consists of 16 residues. Trimming removed 5 bases from V and 9 bases from J; junction bases left unmatched: 13.

Here the CDR3 reads CSAREGFDEQFF. The CDR3 DNA sequence: TGCAGTGCTAGAGAAGGATTTGATGAGCAGTTCTTC. The chain carries TRBV20-1 and TRBJ2-1; D is ambiguous. Germline values: CDR1 DFQATT, CDR2 SNEGSKA (reference sequence). This CDR3 comprises 12 residues. Trimming removed 0 bases at V and 8 bases at J, with 8 bases between.

The gene calls are TRBV20-1 and TRBJ2-2; 7 bases match TRBD2. The CDR3 sequence is 14 residues long. Germline CDR1 reads DFQATT; CDR2 reads SNEGSKA (reference sequence). V lost 5 bases, J lost 2 bases, and 5 bases stayed unmatched. The DNA of the CDR3 is TGCAGTGCTCCGGGGGGATTAAACACCGGGGAGCTGTTTTTT. It encodes CSAPGGLNTGELFF.

This clonotype was detected a few times. The chain uses TRBV10-3 and TRBJ1-2; D is unresolved. Germline V lookup: CDR1 ENHRY, CDR2 SYGVKD. The CDR3 runs 12 residues. Trimming removed 5 bases at V and 5 bases at J, with 9 bases between. The DNA for the CDR3 is TGTGCCATCAGTCCTTCAGTGTATGGCTACACCTTC. Its protein is CAISPSVYGYTF.

This clonotype was found many times. This chain links TRBV5-1 with TRBJ2-1; D is unclear. CDR1 is SGHRS, CDR2 YFSETQ, per germline. Between the trimmed V and J ends, which lost 0 bases and 1 base, there was a span of 11 bases. The CDR3 contains 16 residues. The chain's CDR3 is CASSLETPISYNEQFF. CDR3 nucleotides: TGCGCCAGCAGCTTGGAGACACCCATATCCTACAATGAGCAGTTCTTC.

The chain recombines TRBV5-6 with TRBJ2-1; D is unclear. With 2 bases removed from V and 6 bases from J, the gap between germline ends came to 12 bases. The germline V gene has CDR1 SGHDT and CDR2 YYEEEE. CDR3 length: 14 residues. In DNA, the CDR3 is TGTGCCAGCAGCTTTCCCCCAATAGTCAATGAGCAGTTCTTC. Protein product: CASSFPPIVNEQFF.

The chain combines TRBV15 with TRBJ2-1, with 10 bases matching TRBD2. With V trimmed by 5 bases and J by 8 bases, 18 bases remained unmatched. The CDR3 has 18 amino acids. Germline CDR1 reads LNHNV; CDR2 reads YYDKDF (reference sequence). The chain's CDR3 is CATSEHPRSSGSIDEQFF. In DNA form, the CDR3 reads TGTGCCACCAGCGAACACCCTAGGTCTAGCGGGAGTATCGATGAGCAGTTCTTC.